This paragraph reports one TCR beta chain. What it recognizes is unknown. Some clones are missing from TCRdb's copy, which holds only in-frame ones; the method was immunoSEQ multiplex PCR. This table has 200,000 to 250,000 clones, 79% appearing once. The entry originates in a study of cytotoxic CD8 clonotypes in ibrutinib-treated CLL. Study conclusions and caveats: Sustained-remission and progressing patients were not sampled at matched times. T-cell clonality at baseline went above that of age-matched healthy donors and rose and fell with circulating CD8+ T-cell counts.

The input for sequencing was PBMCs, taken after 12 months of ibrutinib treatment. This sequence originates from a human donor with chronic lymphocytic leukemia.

CDR3: CAWSRQDTEAFF. The CDR3 DNA follows: TGTGCCTGGAGTAGACAGGACACTGAAGCTTTCTTT. This chain links TRBV30 with TRBJ1-1, with D perhaps matching TRBD1 (6 bases). This CDR3 spans 12 amino acids. Germline lookup yields CDR1 GTSNPN and CDR2 SVGIG (reference sequence). Trimming left V 2 bases short and J 3 bases short, with 7 bases between.